This T cell receptor (beta chain) was captured by sequencing in a study of PD-1 blockade in classical Hodgkin lymphoma. At the level of the study: Patients in the cohort were put on intravenous nivolumab, 3 mg/kg every 2 weeks.

The CDR3 extends over 14 amino acids. Trimming removed 3 bases from V and 4 bases from J; junction bases left unmatched: 6. The germline gives CDR1 SGHRS, CDR2 YFSETQ. Profiling relied on immunoSEQ multiplex PCR, and the TCRdb table lists in-frame clones only, not all of them. The sample lists over 20,000 clones, 85% to 90% occurring once. Documented time point: cycle 4 day 1 (C4D1), after less than 7 weeks of nivolumab. Every patient experienced relapse after autologous stem cell transplantation, and brentuximab vedotin exposure varied. Study-level findings and limits: The CD4+ diversity rise by C4D1 was clearest in complete responders.

For this clone: Its target is not known.

The origin of this receptor is a human donor with classical Hodgkin lymphoma. V gene TRBV5-1 combines with J gene TRBJ2-7, with 8 bases fitting TRBD1. Sequenced here: peripheral blood mononuclear cells (PBMCs), sampled before the fourth cycle of nivolumab. In DNA form, the CDR3 reads TGCGCCAGCAGCTGGCAGGGGGCGGAGTACGAGCAGTACTTC. The encoded protein is CASSWQGAEYEQYF.